In this sample, the clone carrying this T cell receptor beta chain turned up a few times. Its antigen is as yet unknown. Healthy individuals of Caucasian origin from Russia, aged about 6 to 95, served as donors. This entry comes from a study of blood T cells in healthy people across ages. Findings of the study overall: Measured against age, TCR beta diversity per million T cells decreased in a roughly linear manner.

Primed by a sample-barcoded 5' primer and a J-beta primer mix, a second PCR proceeded for about 7 to 11 cycles. Each of the cDNA molecules was tagged by a template-switch adaptor with 12 random nucleotides. CDR3-containing paired-end reads numbering at least 2.5 million came from each sample. TCRdb re-called the 5' RACE reads through MiXCR, storing one row per CDR3 protein. The sample carries 1,500,000 or so distinct CDR3 sequences, roughly two fifths recorded once. This TCR was recovered from a young woman in good health. The sequenced sample was blood.

The CDR3 protein is CASRQREAGGQFF. CDR3 nucleotides: TGTGCCAGCAGGCAGCGGGAGGCCGGGGGGCAGTTCTTC. The chain recombines TRBV12-3 or TRBV12-4 with TRBJ2-1, with 9 bases identical to TRBD2. The V segment lost 6 bases and the J segment 12 bases; nucleotides outside the gene matches: 9. The CDR3 is made up of 13 amino acids.